This TCR beta chain originates from a study of PD-1 blockade in classical Hodgkin lymphoma (TCRdb year 2020). Broadly, across the study: Nivolumab dosing was 3 mg/kg intravenously every 2 weeks, continuing until either disease progression or unacceptable toxicity. A peripheral blood immune signature of response to PD-1 blockade in classical Hodgkin lymphoma was defined using TCR beta sequencing and CyTOF. What the research found in general, with its limitations: Among trial patients, those achieving complete response had baseline diversity similar to that of newly diagnosed patients, while diversity was significantly lower in partial responders and progressors. Only a single clinical trial cohort was studied, and what caused the repertoire differences, possibly disease activity or prior therapy, remained undefined. A significant rise by C4D1 was seen in CD4+ but not CD8+ TCR diversity (p=0.0027 vs p=0.16), with the rise being most apparent in complete responders (p=0.02). Baseline TCR diversity was reported to be lower in newly diagnosed patients than in healthy donors, and even lower in relapsed/refractory patients. Lower diversity was seen in patients whose nivolumab began less than 1 year after ASCT, and these patients were left out of later analyses so that immune reconstitution would not confound the results.

Read against the paper, the sample's time point label means: cycle 1 day 1 (C1D1), immediately before nivolumab initiation. All trial patients had relapsed after autologous stem cell transplantation, with cohorts A, B and C differing in prior brentuximab vedotin exposure. A total of 56 patients with relapsed/refractory classical Hodgkin lymphoma made up the trial cohort, and each patient's best overall response was complete response, partial response or progressive disease. Trial patients were treated with single-agent nivolumab in the multi-cohort phase II CheckMate 205 trial. Best overall response was determined by an independent review committee according to the 2007 International Working Group response criteria. PBMCs from the trial were collected at three points: immediately before nivolumab initiation (C1D1), and during therapy at cycle 2 day 1 and cycle 4 day 1. Peripheral blood was collected in 8 mL Vacutainer Cell Preparation Tubes, from which PBMCs were isolated by centrifugation and then cryopreserved.

The Qiagen DNeasy kit was used to extract genomic DNA from unsorted PBMCs and from the negatively selected CD4+ and CD8+ fractions. TCR beta CDR3 regions were amplified by immunoSEQ multiplex PCR using primers annealing to V and J segments. A synthetic immune receptor repertoire was used to minimize amplification bias, and any residual bias was removed computationally once sequencing was done. Regarding the original processing steps: Custom Python scripts were used to quantify repertoire diversity as the Shannon entropy index. The unsorted, CD4+ and CD8+ repertoires were each analyzed separately, with the exception of combined analyses, where CD4+ and CD8+ sequences were merged in silico. Clonal expansion was defined as at least a 2-fold frequency increase after treatment relative to C1D1, with a pseudocount of 0.5 for undetected baseline clones. Clones with 0 or 1 copy at C1D1 were classified as singleton clones, and clones with 2 or more copies were classified as non-singleton clones. Clones expanded in unsorted samples were annotated as CD4+, CD8+ or unknown by matching protein sequences in sorted samples from the same patient. Wilcoxon tests on paired samples were used to test changes in diversity from C1D1 to C4D1. TCRdb took this table from immuneACCESS and kept in-frame rearrangements with V and J called. Such tables lack part of the clones; where checked against another copy, unresolved V genes explain under half of the gap, and the rest is unexplained. V and J calls and clone size are copied from that table; D and trimming were computed from the DNA. This sample lists about 13,000 clones; 80% were detected once. The leading ten clones occupy under 30% of the sample.

The CDR3, cysteine through phenylalanine, is 15 amino acids long. The kept DNA is CDR3 alone, 45 bases in frame from the first base. Germline trimming amounts to 7 bases on V and 3 bases on J, with 7 as the count of junction bases outside the gene matches. The germline V gene specifies MNHEY as CDR1 and SVGAGI as CDR2. Concerning this clone: Its target antigen remains unknown. The sample holds no much larger clone one base away, and base qualities are not on file.

This specimen consisted of peripheral blood mononuclear cells (PBMCs), obtained at baseline. The origin of this receptor is a human donor with classical Hodgkin lymphoma. The rearranged chain carries TRBV6-5 and TRBJ1-4; the junction holds 8 bases that match TRBD1. CDR3 region: CASTLRDRSNEKLFF. The sequenced DNA: TGTGCCAGCACCCTGAGGGACAGGTCTAATGAAAAACTGTTTTTT.